Below are 18 T cell receptor beta chains sequenced from a single sample in a study of blood T cells in healthy people across ages. Sample-barcoded 5' priming and a J-beta primer mix drove a second PCR of roughly 7 to 11 cycles. TCRdb passed the 5' RACE reads through MiXCR, listing each CDR3 protein once. The table shows about 930,000 distinct CDR3 sequences, with 25% to 30% occurring only once. Another study also made use of these data, one on T cells of mothers and their children.

Sequenced sample: blood. These receptors were collected from a woman in her thirties or forties in good health.

This clonotype has a handful of counts. The chain has TRBV5-5 and TRBJ2-1; 7 bases line up with TRBD1. Germline trimming cut 1 base from V and 9 bases from J; bases unmatched to any gene: 10. Germline CDR1 is SGHKS and CDR2 is YYEKEE (reference sequence). This CDR3 comprises 15 residues. CDR3 in DNA: TGTGCCAGCAGCTTGCCATGGACAGGAGGAGGTGAGCAGTTCTTC. As protein: CASSLPWTGGGEQFF.

This clonotype appeared a few times. The chain joins TRBV6-2 or TRBV6-3 to TRBJ2-3, with 9 bases lining up with TRBD2. CDR1 and CDR2 (germline): MNHEY, SVGEGT. The CDR3 loop spans 20 amino acids. The V gene end was trimmed by 0 bases and the J gene end by 3 bases; junction bases not matched to a gene: 16. Written as DNA, the CDR3 is TGTGCCAGCAGTTACTCGAGGTCATCATCGGGACTAGCTCCTACAGATACGCAGTATTTT. The encoded protein is CASSYSRSSSGLAPTDTQYF.

This clonotype was seen ten or more times. As DNA, the CDR3 is TGTGCCAGCAGTCAAGGACGGGAGAGGGAGCAGTACTTC. This codes for CASSQGREREQYF. The chain combines TRBV7-2 with TRBJ2-7; perhaps TRBD2 as D (6 bases). The CDR3 has 13 residues. The V end lost 6 bases, the J end lost 7 bases, and 16 bases lay between the germline ends. CDR1 and CDR2 from the germline V gene are SGHTA and FQGNSA.

V gene TRBV29-1 combines with J gene TRBJ2-3; a weak D match, TRBD2 (5 bases). V was clipped by 3 bases and J by 4 bases, with 11 bases between them. CDR3 length: 13 residues. CDR1 SQVTM and CDR2 ANQGSEA come from the germline V gene. CDR3 coding DNA: TGCAGCGTTGAGAGGGCTAGCCCAGATACGCAGTATTTT. Translation: CSVERASPDTQYF.

This clonotype was seen ten or more times. V is TRBV4-1 and J is TRBJ2-5; D possibly matches TRBD1 or TRBD2 (5 bases each). V gave up 0 bases and J gave up 5 bases, with 10 bases separating them. The germline V gene encodes CDR1 MGHRA and CDR2 YSYEKL. CDR3 length: 14 residues. The CDR3 sequence is CASSQEGRWETQYF. For the CDR3, the DNA is TGCGCCAGCAGCCAAGAGGGACGATGGGAGACCCAGTACTTC.

This clonotype has more than one count but fewer than ten. Written as DNA, the CDR3 is TGTGCTAGTGGCCCGTCGGGGCGAGAGACCCAGTACTTC. This sequence encodes CASGPSGRETQYF. The rearrangement links TRBV12-5 to TRBJ2-5; D is tentatively TRBD1 or TRBD2 (5 bases each). This CDR3 has 13 amino acids. V was shortened by 6 bases and J by 4 bases, with 12 bases between the two germline ends. Germline V lookup: CDR1 LGHNT, CDR2 FRNRAP.

This clonotype was found a few times. The chain uses TRBV6-7 and TRBJ2-6; 8 bases match TRBD2. TRBV6-7 is noted as an ORF with a role that remains uncertain. The CDR3 sequence is 20 residues long. Trimming cost V 0 bases and J 0 bases; bases outside gene matches: 10. This CDR3 reads CASSYSLRGGTISGANVLTF. The CDR3 DNA reads TGTGCCAGCAGTTACTCTTTACGGGGGGGCACCATCTCTGGGGCCAACGTCCTGACTTTC.

This clonotype appeared a few times. The CDR3 nucleotides read TGTGCCAGCTCCGGCAGGGGGGGAACTAACTATGGCTACACCTTC. This sequence encodes CASSGRGGTNYGYTF. This chain uses TRBV7-2 with TRBJ1-2, with 7 bases identical to TRBD1. The CDR3 has 15 amino acids. V lost 8 bases and J lost 0; bases outside the gene matches: 9. CDR1 and CDR2 from the germline V gene are SGHTA and FQGNSA.

The chain links TRBV20-1 to TRBJ2-1; the D gene could be TRBD1 or TRBD2 (6 bases each). The CDR3 is 15 amino acids. Trimming shortened V by 1 base and J by 6 bases, and 16 bases separated the two germline ends. CDR1 is DFQATT, CDR2 SNEGSKA, per germline (reference sequence). CDR3 amino acids: CSARAERRGANEQFF. The CDR3 nucleotides read TGCAGTGCTAGAGCGGAAAGAAGGGGGGCCAATGAGCAGTTCTTC.

The chain links TRBV19 to TRBJ2-7; 8 bases are a match to TRBD2. CDR3 length equals 14 residues. From germline, CDR1 is LNHDA and CDR2 SQIVND (reference sequence). With 5 bases clipped from V and 7 bases from J, the junction kept 10 bases outside the gene matches. The CDR3 loop is CASSPSGGRREQYF. CDR3 DNA sequence: TGTGCCAGTAGTCCGAGCGGGGGACGTAGGGAGCAGTACTTC.

The rearrangement uses TRBV12-3 or TRBV12-4 and TRBJ2-7, with 14 bases lining up with TRBD2. This CDR3 has 15 amino acids. With V trimmed by 5 bases and J by 12 bases, 12 bases remained unmatched. In nucleotides, the CDR3 is TGTGCCAGCAGTCGGACTAGCGGGGGGTCTCGATCGGCGTACTTC. It encodes CASSRTSGGSRSAYF.

The gene calls are TRBV6-1 and TRBJ1-5; maybe TRBD1 (6 bases). This CDR3 is 14 amino acids long. V was shortened by 1 base and J by 11 bases, with 15 bases between the two germline ends. The V gene's germline CDR1 is MNHNS and CDR2 SASEGT. The CDR3 DNA is TGTGCCAGCAGTGAAGGTTGGGGCAGGGACACCCAGCATTTT. It translates to CASSEGWGRDTQHF.

V gene TRBV11-2 combines with J gene TRBJ1-6, with D perhaps matching TRBD1 (6 bases). The CDR3 covers 16 residues. Trimming removed 5 bases from V and 7 bases from J, with 18 bases in between. Per germline, CDR1 SGHAT and CDR2 FQNNGV. CDR3 region: CASSALSTGINSPLHF. CDR3 DNA sequence: TGTGCCAGCAGCGCTCTGAGTACAGGGATCAATTCACCCCTCCACTTT.

This clonotype was recorded a few times. The V gene is TRBV28, the J gene TRBJ1-2; TRBD1 aligns across 7 bases. The germline gives CDR1 MDHEN, CDR2 SYDVKM. The CDR3 sequence is 18 residues long. The ends lost 3 bases at V and 1 base at J; junction bases unmatched: 14. The CDR3 DNA reads TGTGCCAGCAGTTTTCCCCCCGGTGGAGGGGGCTATAACTATGGCTACACCTTC. It specifies CASSFPPGGGGYNYGYTF.

The chain has TRBV29-1 and TRBJ2-4; 8 nucleotides align to TRBD1. The DNA end lines up better with TRBJ2-7; the J call may be wrong. CDR1 and CDR2 from the germline V gene are SQVTM and ANQGSEA. This CDR3 comprises 15 residues. CDR3 amino acids: CSVGGQAPFFYEQYF. The CDR3 DNA reads TGCAGCGTTGGGGGACAGGCACCCTTCTTTTACGAGCAGTACTTC.

The chain couples TRBV7-2 to TRBJ1-6; 7 bases match TRBD1. The CDR3 loop spans 14 amino acids. V was clipped by 3 bases and J by 10 bases; unmatched bases: 6. The V gene's germline CDR1 is SGHTA and CDR2 FQGNSA. CDR3 in amino acids: CASSFRQGQSPLHF. The CDR3, as DNA: TGTGCCAGCAGCTTCCGACAGGGACAATCACCCCTCCACTTT.

This clonotype was counted only a few times. The chain recombines TRBV3-1 with TRBJ2-7, with 8 bases matching TRBD1. The CDR3 is 14 residues long. Germline assignment: CDR1 LGHDT and CDR2 YNNKEL (reference sequence). V was pared by 3 bases and J by 7 bases, with 8 bases of the junction left unmatched. This CDR3 is CASSHGTGTREQYF. DNA for the CDR3: TGTGCCAGCAGCCATGGGACAGGTACGAGGGAGCAGTACTTC.

A note on this clonotype: Just one base apart from a much larger clone, this may be a read error. This chain uses TRBV29-1 with TRBJ2-1; the D call may be TRBD1 or TRBD2 (5 bases each). This CDR3 is 13 amino acids long. Trimming cost V 6 bases and J 7 bases, with 16 bases left between them. Germline lookup yields CDR1 SQVTM and CDR2 ANQGSEA. This CDR3 reads CSVYRDHMNEQFF. The CDR3 region has the DNA TGCAGCGTCTACCGGGACCATATGAATGAGCAGTTCTTC.